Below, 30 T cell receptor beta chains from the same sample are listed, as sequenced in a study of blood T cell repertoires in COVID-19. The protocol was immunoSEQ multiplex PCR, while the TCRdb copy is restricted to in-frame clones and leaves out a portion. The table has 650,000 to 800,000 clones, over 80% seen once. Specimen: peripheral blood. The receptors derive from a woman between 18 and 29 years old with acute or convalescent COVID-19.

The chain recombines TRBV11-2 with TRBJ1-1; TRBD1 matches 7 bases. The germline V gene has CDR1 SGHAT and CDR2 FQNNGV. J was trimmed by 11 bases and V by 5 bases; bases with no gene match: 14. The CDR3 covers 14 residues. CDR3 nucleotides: TGTGCCAGCAGCCCTGGTGGGTACAGGGGTCGGGCTTTCTTT. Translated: CASSPGGYRGRAFF.

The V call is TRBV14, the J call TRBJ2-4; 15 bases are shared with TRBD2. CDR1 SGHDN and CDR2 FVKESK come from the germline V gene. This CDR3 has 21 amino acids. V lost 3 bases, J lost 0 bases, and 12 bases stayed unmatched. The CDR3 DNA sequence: TGTGCCAGCAGCCATGGGACTAGCGGGGGGCTCTATTCCTTAGCCAAAAACATTCAGTACTTC. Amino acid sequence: CASSHGTSGGLYSLAKNIQYF.

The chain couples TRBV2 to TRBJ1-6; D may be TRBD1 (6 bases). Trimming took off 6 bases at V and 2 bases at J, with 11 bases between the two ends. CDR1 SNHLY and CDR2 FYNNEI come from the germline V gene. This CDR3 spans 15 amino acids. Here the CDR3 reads CASRGDRTYNSPLHF. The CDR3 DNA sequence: TGTGCCAGCAGGGGCGACAGGACCTATAATTCACCCCTCCACTTT.

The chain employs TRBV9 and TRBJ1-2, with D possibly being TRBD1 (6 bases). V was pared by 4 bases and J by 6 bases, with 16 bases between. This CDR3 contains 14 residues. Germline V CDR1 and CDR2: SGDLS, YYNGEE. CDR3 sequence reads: CASSSTGGANGYTF. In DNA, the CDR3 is TGTGCCAGCAGCTCTACGGGGGGCGCGAATGGCTACACCTTC.

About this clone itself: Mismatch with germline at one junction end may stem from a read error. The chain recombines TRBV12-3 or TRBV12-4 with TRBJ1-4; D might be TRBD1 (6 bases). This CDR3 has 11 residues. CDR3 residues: CASSSGQRTIF. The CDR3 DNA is TGTGCCAGCAGCTCCGGACAGAGGACGATTTTT.

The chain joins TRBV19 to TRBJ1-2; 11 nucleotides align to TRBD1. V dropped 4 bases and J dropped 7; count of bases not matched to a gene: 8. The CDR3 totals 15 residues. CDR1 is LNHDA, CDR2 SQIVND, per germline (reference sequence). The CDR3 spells CASSREGQGVRGYTF. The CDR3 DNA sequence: TGTGCCAGTAGTAGGGAGGGACAGGGGGTACGTGGCTACACCTTC.

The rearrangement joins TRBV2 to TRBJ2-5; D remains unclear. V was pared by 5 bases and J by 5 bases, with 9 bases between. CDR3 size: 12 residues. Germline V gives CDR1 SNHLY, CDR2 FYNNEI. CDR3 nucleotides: TGTGCCAGCAGTTCGCTACTGGAGACCCAGTACTTC. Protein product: CASSSLLETQYF.

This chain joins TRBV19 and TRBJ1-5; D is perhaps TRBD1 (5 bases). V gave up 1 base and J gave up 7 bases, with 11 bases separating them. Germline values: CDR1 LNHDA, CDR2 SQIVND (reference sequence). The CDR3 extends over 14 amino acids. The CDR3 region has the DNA TGTGCCAGTAGTATAGGCAGGGCGGTGCAGCCCCAGCATTTT. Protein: CASSIGRAVQPQHF.

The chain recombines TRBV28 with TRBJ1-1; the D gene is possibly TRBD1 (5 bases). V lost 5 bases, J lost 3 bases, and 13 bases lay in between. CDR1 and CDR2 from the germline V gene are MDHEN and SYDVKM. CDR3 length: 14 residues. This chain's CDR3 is CASSLQFRDTEAFF. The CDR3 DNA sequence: TGTGCCAGCAGTCTGCAATTCAGGGACACTGAAGCTTTCTTT.

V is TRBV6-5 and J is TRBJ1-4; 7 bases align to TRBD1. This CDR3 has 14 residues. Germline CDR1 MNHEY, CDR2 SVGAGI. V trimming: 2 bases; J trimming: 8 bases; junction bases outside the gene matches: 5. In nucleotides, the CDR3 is TGTGCCAGCAGTTACCGACAGGGAAGGGAAAAACTGTTTTTT. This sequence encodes CASSYRQGREKLFF.

CDR3 residues: CASSDVFGQGASYEQYF. The DNA of the CDR3 is TGTGCCAGCAGTGATGTTTTCGGACAGGGGGCCTCCTACGAGCAGTACTTC. This chain connects TRBV2 to TRBJ2-7, with 11 bases lining up with TRBD1. From germline, CDR1 is SNHLY and CDR2 FYNNEI. After removal of 3 bases from V and 0 bases from J, the junction contained 7 bases not matched to a gene. This CDR3 spans 17 amino acids.

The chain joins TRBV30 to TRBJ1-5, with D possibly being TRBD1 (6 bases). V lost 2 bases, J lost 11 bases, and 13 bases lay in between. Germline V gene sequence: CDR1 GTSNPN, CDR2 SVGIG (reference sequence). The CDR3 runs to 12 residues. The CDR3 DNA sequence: TGTGCCTGGAGTCCCCAGGGGTCGGCCCAGCATTTT. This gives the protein CAWSPQGSAQHF.

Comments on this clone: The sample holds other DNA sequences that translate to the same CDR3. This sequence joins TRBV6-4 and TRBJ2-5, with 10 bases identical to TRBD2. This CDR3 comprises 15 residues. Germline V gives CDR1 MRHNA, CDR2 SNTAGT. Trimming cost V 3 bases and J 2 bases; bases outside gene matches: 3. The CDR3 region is CASSEGSGGQETQYF. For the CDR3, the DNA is TGTGCCAGCAGTGAAGGTAGCGGGGGGCAAGAGACCCAGTACTTC.

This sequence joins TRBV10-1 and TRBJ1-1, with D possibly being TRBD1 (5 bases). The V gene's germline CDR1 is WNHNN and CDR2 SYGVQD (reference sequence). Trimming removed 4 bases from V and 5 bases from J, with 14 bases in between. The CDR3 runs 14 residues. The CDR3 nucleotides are TGCGCCAGCAGTGCCCTTCGGGGGGGGACTGAAGCTTTCTTT. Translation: CASSALRGGTEAFF.

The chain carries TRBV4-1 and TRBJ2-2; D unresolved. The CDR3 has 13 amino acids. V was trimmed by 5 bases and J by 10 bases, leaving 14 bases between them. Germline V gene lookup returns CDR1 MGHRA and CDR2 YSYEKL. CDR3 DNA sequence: TGCGCCAGCAGCACCCGGGTGTGGGTGGAGCTGTTTTTT. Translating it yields CASSTRVWVELFF.

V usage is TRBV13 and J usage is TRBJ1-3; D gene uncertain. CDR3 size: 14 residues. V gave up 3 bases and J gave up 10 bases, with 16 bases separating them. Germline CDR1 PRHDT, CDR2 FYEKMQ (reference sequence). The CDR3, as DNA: TGTGCCAGCAGCTTGGGAAGGGAGCAATCAACCATATATTTT. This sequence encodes CASSLGREQSTIYF.

CDR3 nucleotide sequence: TGTGCCTGGAAAACGCCGGGATCTCAGAGATCACCCCTCCACTTT. As protein: CAWKTPGSQRSPLHF. The chain is built from TRBV30 and TRBJ1-6; D gene uncertain. V lost 4 bases and J 10 bases, leaving 20 bases between the germline ends. Germline V gene sequence: CDR1 GTSNPN, CDR2 SVGIG (reference sequence). This CDR3 is 15 amino acids long.

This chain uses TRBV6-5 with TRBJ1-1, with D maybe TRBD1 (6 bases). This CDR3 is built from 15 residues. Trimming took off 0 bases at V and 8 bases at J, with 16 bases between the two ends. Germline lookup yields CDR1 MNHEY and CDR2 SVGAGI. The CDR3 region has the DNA TGTGCCAGCAGTTACTCGTCCGGGACACTGGTCGAAGCTTTCTTT. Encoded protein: CASSYSSGTLVEAFF.

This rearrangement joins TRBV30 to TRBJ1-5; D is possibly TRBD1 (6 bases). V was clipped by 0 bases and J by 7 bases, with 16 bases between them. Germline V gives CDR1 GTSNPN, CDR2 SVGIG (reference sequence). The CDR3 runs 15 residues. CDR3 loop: CAWSVGAGAHQPQHF. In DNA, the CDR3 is TGTGCCTGGAGTGTAGGGGCAGGGGCGCACCAGCCCCAGCATTTT.

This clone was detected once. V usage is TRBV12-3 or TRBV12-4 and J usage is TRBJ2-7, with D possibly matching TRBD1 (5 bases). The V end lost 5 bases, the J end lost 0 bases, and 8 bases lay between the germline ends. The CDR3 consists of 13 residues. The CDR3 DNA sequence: TGTGCCAGCAGTATAGACAGCTCCTACGAGCAGTACTTC. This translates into CASSIDSSYEQYF.

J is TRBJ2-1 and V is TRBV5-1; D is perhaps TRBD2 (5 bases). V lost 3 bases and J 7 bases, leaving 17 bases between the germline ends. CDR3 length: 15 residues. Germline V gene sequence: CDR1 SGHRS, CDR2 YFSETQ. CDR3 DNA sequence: TGCGCCAGCAGCTCCGTCCAAGCGCGGAGGAATGAGCAGTTCTTC. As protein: CASSSVQARRNEQFF.

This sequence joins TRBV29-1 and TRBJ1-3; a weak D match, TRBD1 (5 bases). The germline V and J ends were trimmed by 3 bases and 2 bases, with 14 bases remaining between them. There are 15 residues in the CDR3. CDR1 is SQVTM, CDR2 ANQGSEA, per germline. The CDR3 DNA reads TGCAGCGTTGAGCAGGGTAGTTTTGCTGGAAACACCATATATTTT. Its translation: CSVEQGSFAGNTIYF. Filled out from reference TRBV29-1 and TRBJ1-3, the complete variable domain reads SAVISQKPSRDICQRGTSLTIQCQVDSQVTMMFWYRQQPGQSLTLIATANQGSEATYESGFVIDKFPISRPNLTFSTLTVSNMSPEDSSIYLCSVEQGSFAGNTIYFGEGSWLTVV.

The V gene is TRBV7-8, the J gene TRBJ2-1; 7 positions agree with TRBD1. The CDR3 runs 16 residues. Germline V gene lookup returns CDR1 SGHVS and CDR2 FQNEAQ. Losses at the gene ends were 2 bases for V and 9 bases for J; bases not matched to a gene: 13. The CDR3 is CASSLLLETGIAEQFF. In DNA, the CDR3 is TGTGCCAGCAGCTTACTACTTGAGACAGGGATCGCTGAGCAGTTCTTC.

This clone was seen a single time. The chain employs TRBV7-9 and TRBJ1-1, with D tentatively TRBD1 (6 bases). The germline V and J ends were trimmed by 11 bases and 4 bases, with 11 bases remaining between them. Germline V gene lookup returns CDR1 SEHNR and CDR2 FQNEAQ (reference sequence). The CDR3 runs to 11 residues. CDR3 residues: CALQGGTEAFF. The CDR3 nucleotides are TGTGCCCTACAAGGGGGCACTGAAGCTTTCTTT.

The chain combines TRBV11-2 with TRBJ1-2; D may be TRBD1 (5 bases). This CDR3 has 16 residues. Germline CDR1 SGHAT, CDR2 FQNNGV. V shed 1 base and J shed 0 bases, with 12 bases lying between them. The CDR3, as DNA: TGTGCCAGCAGCTTAGGTAGGGGCAGAGCTAACTATGGCTACACCTTC. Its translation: CASSLGRGRANYGYTF.

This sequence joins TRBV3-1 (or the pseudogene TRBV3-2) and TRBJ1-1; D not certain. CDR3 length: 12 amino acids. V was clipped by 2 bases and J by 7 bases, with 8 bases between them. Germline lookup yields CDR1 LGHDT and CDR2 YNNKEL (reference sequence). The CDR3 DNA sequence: TGTGCCAGCAGCCAAACACAGTATGAAGCTTTCTTT. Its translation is CASSQTQYEAFF.

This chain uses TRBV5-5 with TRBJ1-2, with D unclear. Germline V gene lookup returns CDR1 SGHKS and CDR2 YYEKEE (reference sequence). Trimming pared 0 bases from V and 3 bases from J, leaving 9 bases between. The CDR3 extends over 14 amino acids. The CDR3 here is CASSLGPGDYGYTF. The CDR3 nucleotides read TGTGCCAGCAGCTTGGGACCGGGAGACTATGGCTACACCTTC.

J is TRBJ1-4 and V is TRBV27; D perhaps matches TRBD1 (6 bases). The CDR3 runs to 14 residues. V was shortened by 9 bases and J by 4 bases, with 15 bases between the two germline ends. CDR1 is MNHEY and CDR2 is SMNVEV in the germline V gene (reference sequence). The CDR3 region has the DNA TGTGCCAGTCGACCAGGGGTTTTTAATGAAAAACTGTTTTTT. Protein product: CASRPGVFNEKLFF.

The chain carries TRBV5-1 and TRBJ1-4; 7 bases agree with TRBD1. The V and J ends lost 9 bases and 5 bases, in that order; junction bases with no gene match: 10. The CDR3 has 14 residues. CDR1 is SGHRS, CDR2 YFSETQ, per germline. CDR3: CATAPTGPNEKLFF. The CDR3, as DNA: TGCGCCACCGCCCCGACAGGGCCCAATGAAAAACTGTTTTTT.

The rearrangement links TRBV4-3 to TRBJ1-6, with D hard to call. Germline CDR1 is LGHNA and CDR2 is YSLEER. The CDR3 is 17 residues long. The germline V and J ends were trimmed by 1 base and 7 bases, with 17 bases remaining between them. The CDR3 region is CASSQGGSLGPNSPLHF. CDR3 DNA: TGCGCCAGCAGCCAAGGAGGGTCCTTGGGCCCAAATTCACCCCTCCACTTT.